This T cell receptor beta chain was sequenced for a study of CD8+CD57+ T cells in acquired aplastic anemia. Study context: Sorted CD4+ and CD8+ cell DNA averaged about 3 ug.

The CDR3 spans 16 residues. V trimming: 4 bases; J trimming: 11 bases; junction bases outside the gene matches: 12. The germline V gene encodes CDR1 MNHEY and CDR2 SVGAGI. Genomic DNA, serving as template, underwent TCR beta VDJ and CDR3 profiling. MiXCR was run by TCRdb on the reads, yielding one entry per CDR3 protein. This table has approximately 45,000 distinct CDR3 sequences, over 60% appearing once. The TCR originated in a human donor in good health, serving as a control. Specimen: sorted CD4+, CD8+, or CD8+CD57+ T cells (not recorded which) from PBMCs. The genes are TRBV6-5 and TRBJ1-6; TRBD1 agrees at 9 bases. The CDR3 protein is CASSSPGQGFKAPLHF. In DNA form, the CDR3 reads TGTGCCAGCAGTTCGCCGGGACAGGGTTTTAAGGCACCCCTCCACTTT.